This TCR beta chain was identified in a study of blood T cells in healthy people across ages. Findings and caveats of the study: Aged donors had fewer naive CD4+ cells and lower diversity than long-lived donors.

Through a sample-barcoded 5' primer and a J-beta primer mix, a second PCR was run for 7 to 11 cycles. A single record per CDR3 protein comes from TCRdb applying MiXCR to the 5' RACE reads. This sample has over 1.5 million distinct CDR3 sequences; about 50% occur once, and the top ten carry roughly 2.1%. CDR1 is SGHTA, CDR2 FQGNSA, per germline. CDR3 length equals 15 residues. J was trimmed by 8 bases and V by 5 bases; bases with no gene match: 9. It was around 9 milliliters of peripheral blood that were drawn from each donor. This clonotype was seen a handful of times. Its antigen is currently unknown.

The sequence derives from a middle-aged woman in good health. Sequences were obtained from blood. J is TRBJ2-1 and V is TRBV7-2, with 10 bases lining up with TRBD2. CDR3 loop: CASSITSGVRDEQFF. The DNA for the CDR3 is TGTGCCAGCAGCATCACTAGCGGGGTACGGGATGAGCAGTTCTTC.